The 13 T cell receptor beta chains reported below all come from one sample, sequenced in a study of cytomegalovirus exposure and HLA in healthy donors (dated by TCRdb to between 2016 and 2019). Library prep was done by the immunoSEQ multiplex PCR assay. For the multiplex PCR, a mixture combining 60 forward primers for TCR Vbeta segments and 13 reverse primers for TCR Jbeta segments was used. TCRdb stores this immuneACCESS table with in-frame sequences only. Part of the clones is absent; in the studies checked, under half of the shortfall reflects unresolved V genes, and no reason is known for the rest. The sample profile shows over 120,000 clones; about 80% of them were found once. Of the sample, less than 3% is held by the ten largest clones. Sequencing was performed on PBMCs. The origin of the receptors is a woman between 18 and 29 years old in good health and CMV-seropositive.

This sequence joins TRBV10-3 and TRBJ1-5, with D hard to call. This CDR3 comprises 14 residues. In germline, CDR1 is ENHRY, CDR2 SYGVKD. V lost 4 bases, J lost 4 bases, and 11 bases lay in between. The CDR3 reads CAISGGQSNQPQHF. In DNA form, the CDR3 reads TGTGCCATCAGTGGAGGGCAGAGTAATCAGCCCCAGCATTTT.

The rearrangement uses TRBV5-5 and TRBJ2-7, with a tentative D call TRBD1 (5 bases). Germline values: CDR1 SGHKS, CDR2 YYEKEE (reference sequence). The CDR3 runs 13 residues. V was trimmed by 4 bases and J by 5 bases, leaving 13 bases between them. CDR3 sequence: CASSATGPHEQYF. CDR3 nucleotide sequence: TGTGCCAGCAGCGCCACAGGTCCCCACGAGCAGTACTTC.

This chain uses TRBV5-1 with TRBJ1-1; the D gene is possibly TRBD1 (5 bases). Trimming cost V 2 bases and J 5 bases, with 16 bases left between them. CDR1 is SGHRS and CDR2 is YFSETQ in the germline V gene. The CDR3 spans 15 residues. In DNA form, the CDR3 reads TGCGCCAGCAGCTTAGGTGGGACTGCCGATACTGAAGCTTTCTTT. This encodes CASSLGGTADTEAFF.

This rearrangement joins TRBV10-1 to TRBJ2-1; D might be TRBD2 (6 bases). Germline V CDR1 and CDR2: WNHNN, SYGVQD (reference sequence). The length of the CDR3 is 11 residues. Trimming left V 6 bases short and J 10 bases short, with 10 bases between. This CDR3 reads CASRGAGEQFF. DNA of the CDR3: TGCGCCAGCAGGGGTGCGGGGGAGCAGTTCTTC.

As regards this clone: One end of the junction is discordant with germline, which a read error may explain. This chain connects TRBV7-2 to TRBJ1-2; 10 nucleotides align to TRBD1. CDR1 and CDR2 from the germline V gene are SGHTA and FQGNSA. The CDR3 extends over 15 amino acids. The CDR3 is CASSIRTGGDYGHTF. The CDR3 bases are TGTGCCAGCAGCATCCGGACAGGGGGGGACTATGGCCACACCTTC.

The chain is built from TRBV7-9 and TRBJ2-7; D perhaps matches TRBD2 (5 bases). Germline CDR1 reads SEHNR; CDR2 reads FQNEAQ (reference sequence). V lost 3 bases, J lost 5 bases, and 8 bases lay in between. The CDR3 is 12 amino acids. The CDR3 loop is CASSLPGDEQYF. Here the CDR3 DNA reads TGTGCCAGCAGCTTGCCCGGGGACGAGCAGTACTTC.

This sequence joins TRBV7-9 and TRBJ1-5; TRBD1 might be the D (6 bases). V was cut by 5 bases and J by 7 bases, with 12 bases left in between. The CDR3 totals 13 residues. Germline CDR1 and CDR2: SEHNR and FQNEAQ (reference sequence). The CDR3 sequence: CASSGGGAQPQHF. CDR3 bases: TGTGCCAGCAGCGGTGGGGGGGCGCAGCCCCAGCATTTT.

This chain connects TRBV6-1 to TRBJ1-2; D unresolved. The CDR3 covers 12 residues. Trimming cost V 1 base and J 4 bases, with 4 bases left between them. Germline CDR1 MNHNS, CDR2 SASEGT. The CDR3 spells CASSEGVYGYTF. Written as DNA, the CDR3 is TGTGCCAGCAGTGAAGGCGTCTATGGCTACACCTTC.

The rearrangement links TRBV7-9 to TRBJ1-2; 10 bases are shared with TRBD1. J lost 13 bases, V lost 5 bases, and 13 bases had no gene match. CDR3 size: 14 residues. The germline V gene has CDR1 SEHNR and CDR2 FQNEAQ (reference sequence). CDR3 in DNA: TGTGCCAGCAGCCGCTGGGACGGACAGGGGGGATCCACCTTC. Protein product: CASSRWDGQGGSTF.

This clone was picked up one time. This rearrangement joins TRBV7-9 to TRBJ2-3; 9 nucleotides align to TRBD2. Germline-derived CDR1 and CDR2 are SEHNR and FQNEAQ (reference sequence). CDR3 length: 17 residues. The trim removed 0 bases at V and 2 bases at J, leaving 6 bases unmatched. For the CDR3, the DNA is TGTGCCAGCAGCTTAGCGGGGGCTAGCGGGGTCACAGATACGCAGTATTTT. It translates to CASSLAGASGVTDTQYF.

The chain is built from TRBV10-1 and TRBJ1-1; no definite D call. CDR1 WNHNN and CDR2 SYGVQD come from the germline V gene (reference sequence). CDR3 size: 12 residues. Trimming removed 9 bases from V and 3 bases from J, with 11 bases in between. In nucleotides, the CDR3 is TGCGCCAGTTGGGCCGCCTACACTGAAGCTTTCTTT. Translated: CASWAAYTEAFF.

The chain employs TRBV7-2 and TRBJ2-7; D is ambiguous. The V and J ends lost 1 base and 6 bases respectively, with 13 bases between them. CDR3 length equals 14 residues. Germline values: CDR1 SGHTA, CDR2 FQGNSA. In DNA, the CDR3 is TGTGCCAGCAGCTTAGAGTCCGGAAAGCGCGAGCAGTACTTC. It encodes CASSLESGKREQYF. Combining the CDR3 with reference TRBV7-2 and TRBJ2-7 gives the whole variable domain GAGVSQSPSNKVTEKGKDVELRCDPISGHTALYWYRQSLGQGLEFLIYFQGNSAPDKSGLPSDRFSAERTGGSVSTLTIQRTQQEDSAVYLCASSLESGKREQYFGPGTRLTVT.

J is TRBJ2-2 and V is TRBV25-1; TRBD1 agrees at 10 bases. The germline CDR1 and CDR2 sequences are MGHDK and SYGVNS. This CDR3 is built from 17 residues. V shed 0 bases and J 4 bases; nucleotides not matched to a gene: 5. CDR3 loop: CASSEYKGTGVTGELFF. Here the CDR3 DNA reads TGTGCCAGCAGTGAATATAAGGGGACAGGGGTCACCGGGGAGCTGTTTTTT. The full variable domain, rest sourced from reference TRBV25-1 and TRBJ2-2, is EADIYQTPRYLVIGTGKKITLECSQTMGHDKMYWYQQDPGMELHLIHYSYGVNSTEKGDLSSESTVSRIRTEHFPLTLESARPSHTSQYLCASSEYKGTGVTGELFFGEGSRLTVL.